Below are 8 T cell receptor beta chains sequenced from a single sample in a study of blood T cell repertoires in COVID-19. TCRdb's table, derived via immunoSEQ multiplex PCR, lists solely in-frame clones and lacks some. This table holds around 700,000 clones, about 90% found once. Sequenced: peripheral blood. The receptors derive from a woman aged 18 to 35 with acute or convalescent COVID-19.

The CDR3, as DNA: TGTGCCAGCAGCTTAGAAGGCAGGGGGTTAGGGGGCAATCAGCCCCAGCATTTT. This sequence encodes CASSLEGRGLGGNQPQHF. The chain carries TRBV11-2 and TRBJ1-5, with TRBD1 matching 7 bases. The CDR3 runs 18 residues. Per the germline V gene, CDR1 is SGHAT and CDR2 is FQNNGV. V lost 0 bases, J lost 2 bases, and 10 bases stayed unmatched.

With respect to this clone: In the same sample, other DNA sequences code for this CDR3. This chain joins TRBV5-1 and TRBJ1-1; the D is unclear. Germline V gene sequence: CDR1 SGHRS, CDR2 YFSETQ. There are 11 residues in the CDR3. The V gene lost 4 bases and the J gene lost 4 bases, with 5 bases spanning the gap. This CDR3 reads CASSRGTEAFF. In nucleotides, the CDR3 is TGCGCCAGCAGCCGGGGCACTGAAGCTTTCTTT.

V usage is TRBV9 and J usage is TRBJ1-2, with D maybe TRBD1 (5 bases). The germline V gene encodes CDR1 SGDLS and CDR2 YYNGEE. The CDR3 has 15 residues. V lost 0 bases to trimming and J lost 4 bases, with 13 bases between them. The CDR3 nucleotides read TGTGCCAGCAGCGTAGGTCAGGGCCCTTCCTATGGCTACACCTTC. Translating gives CASSVGQGPSYGYTF. Supplemented by reference TRBV9 and TRBJ1-2, the full variable domain reads DSGVTQTPKHLITATGQRVTLRCSPRSGDLSVYWYQQSLDQGLQFLIQYYNGEERAKGNILERFSAQQFPDLHSELNLSSLELGDSALYFCASSVGQGPSYGYTFGSGTRLTVV.

The chain is built from TRBV28 and TRBJ1-1; the D is unclear. CDR3 length: 14 residues. Trimming stripped 2 bases from V and 5 bases from J, with 12 bases between. Per germline, CDR1 MDHEN and CDR2 SYDVKM. The CDR3 nucleotides are TGTGCCAGCAGTTTACCCGGGGAAAGAACTGAAGCTTTCTTT. This translates into CASSLPGERTEAFF.

A few counts support this clone. This chain joins TRBV7-2 and TRBJ2-6; D is perhaps TRBD1 (5 bases). Deletions cut 1 base from V and 4 bases from J, with 17 bases between. The germline CDR1 and CDR2 sequences are SGHTA and FQGNSA. CDR3 length equals 18 residues. Here the CDR3 reads CASSLERGRAPGANVLTF. DNA for the CDR3: TGTGCCAGCAGCTTAGAAAGGGGCAGGGCCCCCGGGGCCAACGTCCTGACTTTC.

This clone was counted a single time. The chain employs TRBV6-4 and TRBJ2-1; 12 bases agree with TRBD2. Trimming removed 4 bases from V and 6 bases from J; junction bases left unmatched: 4. Per the germline V gene, CDR1 is MRHNA and CDR2 is SNTAGT. This CDR3 region has 15 residues. In DNA, the CDR3 is TGTGCCAGCAGTGCCCTAGCGGGGGGGACCAATGAGCAGTTCTTC. Translating gives CASSALAGGTNEQFF.

This clone was recorded once. The V and J genes are TRBV5-1 and TRBJ1-1; 7 nucleotides match TRBD1. V shed 4 bases, J shed 7 bases, and the junction held 4 bases outside the gene matches. This CDR3 has 12 amino acids. In germline, CDR1 is SGHRS, CDR2 YFSETQ. Here the CDR3 DNA reads TGCGCCAGCAGCCCTGGGACAGATGAAGCTTTCTTT. This gives the protein CASSPGTDEAFF.

This chain joins TRBV19 and TRBJ1-2; D gene ambiguous. The CDR3 runs 14 residues. CDR1 and CDR2 from the germline V gene are LNHDA and SQIVND (reference sequence). V shed 6 bases and J shed 6 bases, with 17 bases lying between them. DNA for the CDR3: TGTGCCAGTAGGACCGGGATCCTCGAAAATGGCTACACCTTC. It translates to CASRTGILENGYTF.